The 28 T cell receptor beta chains in this list originate from one sample, sequenced in a study of shared clonotypes between healthy human individuals. Only in-frame clones appear in the TCRdb table, and some are missing; sequencing was by immunoSEQ multiplex PCR. The table includes some 900,000 clones, roughly 72% detected once. Specimen: memory CD4+ T cells sorted from blood. Indicated subset: CD45RA-negative fraction. Receptors originate from a man in his late teens or twenties in good health.

The chain couples TRBV7-8 to TRBJ1-5, with 9 nucleotides matching TRBD1. The J segment lost 4 bases and the V segment lost 0 bases, leaving 10 bases of the junction unmatched. The CDR3 runs to 18 residues. Germline V gives CDR1 SGHVS, CDR2 FQNEAQ. CDR3: CASSLAPRQGQGNQPQHF. The CDR3 DNA sequence: TGTGCCAGCAGCTTAGCGCCGAGGCAGGGACAGGGAAATCAGCCCCAGCATTTT.

J is TRBJ2-5 and V is TRBV5-4; D is uncertain. Trimming removed 0 bases at V and 5 bases at J, with 5 bases between. The germline gives CDR1 SGHNT, CDR2 YYREEE (reference sequence). The CDR3 consists of 12 residues. The CDR3 region has the DNA TGTGCCAGCAGCTTGGGTTTCGAGACCCAGTACTTC. Amino acid sequence: CASSLGFETQYF.

This clone was counted a few times. The chain couples TRBV6-1 to TRBJ2-3; 9 nucleotides line up with TRBD1. Germline trimming cut 7 bases from V and 0 bases from J; bases unmatched to any gene: 5. The CDR3 is made up of 15 amino acids. Germline assignment: CDR1 MNHNS and CDR2 SASEGT. CDR3 sequence reads: CASIKGQGSTDTQYF. The DNA for the CDR3 is TGTGCCAGCATCAAGGGACAGGGAAGCACAGATACGCAGTATTTT.

The rearrangement joins TRBV18 to TRBJ2-2, with a tentative D call TRBD2 (6 bases). From germline, CDR1 is KGHSH and CDR2 LQKENI. Trimming stripped 0 bases from V and 5 bases from J, with 13 bases between. This CDR3 comprises 16 residues. Here the CDR3 reads CASSPPGRRTTGELFF. CDR3 DNA: TGTGCCAGCTCACCACCAGGGAGGAGAACTACCGGGGAGCTGTTTTTT.

J is TRBJ1-1 and V is TRBV6-5; the D is unclear. The CDR3 extends over 14 amino acids. V lost 1 base and J lost 4, with 10 bases in between. CDR1 is MNHEY, CDR2 SVGAGI, per germline. The DNA of the CDR3 is TGTGCCAGCAGTTACTTAGACAAAGGCACTGAAGCTTTCTTT. It is translated as CASSYLDKGTEAFF.

The gene calls are TRBV27 and TRBJ2-3; a weak D match, TRBD2 (5 bases). CDR1 MNHEY and CDR2 SMNVEV come from the germline V gene (reference sequence). Trimming removed 4 bases from V and 6 bases from J, with 20 bases in between. CDR3 length: 16 amino acids. The CDR3 region is CASSSLGRVPLDTQYF. The CDR3 DNA reads as TGTGCCAGCAGTTCCTTAGGGCGGGTTCCTTTGGATACGCAGTATTTT.

The chain combines TRBV28 with TRBJ2-3; D possibly corresponds to TRBD2 (7 bases). V lost 5 bases and J 5 bases, leaving 17 bases between the germline ends. Germline CDR1 and CDR2: MDHEN and SYDVKM. The CDR3 length is 15 residues. CDR3 bases: TGTGCCAGCAGTGACGCGGGGGCGCGGGGAGATACGCAGTATTTT. Its protein product is CASSDAGARGDTQYF.

This clone was recorded once. This chain links TRBV2 with TRBJ2-3; possible D gene TRBD1, 5 bases. This CDR3 spans 12 amino acids. Germline-derived CDR1 and CDR2 are SNHLY and FYNNEI. Trimming removed 6 bases from V and 6 bases from J, with 10 bases in between. The CDR3 DNA reads as TGTGCCAGCAGGGCGGCAGGGGATACGCAGTATTTT. Protein: CASRAAGDTQYF.

The rearrangement joins TRBV7-2 to TRBJ2-7, with 7 bases matching TRBD2. CDR1 is SGHTA, CDR2 FQGNSA, per germline. The CDR3 runs to 16 residues. V shed 5 bases and J 1 base; nucleotides not matched to a gene: 11. CDR3 coding DNA: TGTGCCAGCAGCCCCGCCGGCGGGAGAGGGTCCTACGAGCAGTACTTC. Translating it yields CASSPAGGRGSYEQYF.

The chain joins TRBV5-4 to TRBJ2-4; no clear D. The CDR3 length is 16 residues. The germline V gene has CDR1 SGHNT and CDR2 YYREEE (reference sequence). V dropped 3 bases and J dropped 0 bases, with 13 bases sitting between them. CDR3 protein: CASSSGQNVAKNIQYF. CDR3 coding DNA: TGTGCCAGCAGCTCGGGCCAGAACGTAGCCAAAAACATTCAGTACTTC. Combining the CDR3 with reference TRBV5-4 and TRBJ2-4 gives the whole variable domain ETGVTQSPTHLIKTRGQQVTLRCSSQSGHNTVSWYQQALGQGPQFIFQYYREEENGRGNFPPRFSGLQFPNYSSELNVNALELDDSALYLCASSSGQNVAKNIQYFGAGTRLSVL.

V is TRBV10-3 and J is TRBJ2-1; D may be TRBD1 (5 bases). V was clipped by 3 bases and J by 3 bases, with 9 bases between them. This CDR3 contains 14 residues. Germline CDR1 ENHRY, CDR2 SYGVKD. CDR3 amino acids: CAISDYGHYNEQFF. The CDR3, as DNA: TGTGCCATCAGTGATTACGGACACTACAATGAGCAGTTCTTC.

The chain has TRBV2 and TRBJ1-5; D is possibly TRBD1 (6 bases). Trimming stripped 3 bases from V and 3 bases from J, with 12 bases between. CDR1 is SNHLY and CDR2 is FYNNEI in the germline V gene. The CDR3 is made up of 15 amino acids. The CDR3 nucleotides are TGTGCCAGCAGTGATGAACAGGGCGCCAATCAGCCCCAGCATTTT. Encoded protein: CASSDEQGANQPQHF.

The gene calls are TRBV10-3 and TRBJ1-2, with TRBD1 identical over 9 bases. The CDR3 covers 13 residues. Germline CDR1 is ENHRY and CDR2 is SYGVKD. V dropped 0 bases and J dropped 7; count of bases not matched to a gene: 0. The CDR3 DNA reads TGTGCCATCAGTGAGTCACAGGGGGCTGGCTACACCTTC. The encoded protein is CAISESQGAGYTF.

The chain combines TRBV28 with TRBJ2-7; 12 nucleotides match TRBD1. CDR1 MDHEN and CDR2 SYDVKM come from the germline V gene. The CDR3 consists of 14 residues. Trimming cost V 5 bases and J 7 bases; bases outside gene matches: 6. This chain's CDR3 is CASSPGQGAREQYF. CDR3 nucleotide sequence: TGTGCCAGCAGTCCGGGACAGGGGGCGCGAGAGCAGTACTTC.

Note on this clone: The same CDR3 can be traced to other DNA sequences in this sample. V and J are TRBV6-5 and TRBJ2-5, with D possibly TRBD2 on 5 matching bases. CDR1 is MNHEY and CDR2 is SVGAGI in the germline V gene. V lost 2 bases to trimming and J lost 3 bases, with 10 bases between them. This CDR3 contains 14 residues. CDR3: CASSYPGLKETQYF. In DNA form, the CDR3 reads TGTGCCAGCAGTTACCCCGGACTGAAAGAGACCCAGTACTTC.

CDR3 sequence: CASSLALFGYTF. DNA for the CDR3: TGTGCCAGCAGCTTGGCGCTCTTCGGCTACACCTTC. This sequence joins TRBV5-6 and TRBJ1-2; D remains unclear. Germline V gives CDR1 SGHDT, CDR2 YYEEEE. Trimming left V 0 bases short and J 8 bases short, with 8 bases between. CDR3 size: 12 residues.

The chain carries TRBV6-5 and TRBJ1-2; 7 nucleotides match TRBD1. The CDR3 totals 13 residues. The ends lost 6 bases at V and 4 bases at J; junction bases unmatched: 5. The germline V gene encodes CDR1 MNHEY and CDR2 SVGAGI. The CDR3 bases are TGTGCCAGCAGCTCGACAGGGACCTATGGCTACACCTTC. Residues: CASSSTGTYGYTF.

The chain is built from TRBV16 and TRBJ2-5; 9 positions agree with TRBD1. In germline, CDR1 is KGHSY, CDR2 FQNENV. The junction had 2 bases not matched to a gene; V was cut back by 4 bases and J by 5 bases. The CDR3 sequence is 13 residues long. This CDR3 is CASSLGQGETQYF. As DNA, the CDR3 is TGTGCCAGCAGCCTCGGACAGGGGGAGACCCAGTACTTC.

The gene calls are TRBV29-1 and TRBJ2-1, with 11 bases matching TRBD2. V was pared by 2 bases and J by 5 bases, with 5 bases of the junction left unmatched. CDR1 and CDR2 from the germline V gene are SQVTM and ANQGSEA. This CDR3 comprises 15 residues. CDR3 sequence: CSVETGLAAHNEQFF. In DNA, the CDR3 is TGCAGCGTTGAAACGGGACTAGCGGCCCACAATGAGCAGTTCTTC.

This clone was picked up a small number of times. This chain uses TRBV4-1 with TRBJ1-2, with D possibly matching TRBD1 (5 bases). Germline V lookup: CDR1 MGHRA, CDR2 YSYEKL. V was shortened by 0 bases and J by 2 bases, with 16 bases between the two germline ends. This CDR3 region has 17 residues. The CDR3: CASSQDRATRLNYGYTF. The CDR3 bases are TGCGCCAGCAGCCAAGACAGGGCGACGCGATTGAACTATGGCTACACCTTC.

The rearrangement uses TRBV27 and TRBJ1-2; a weak D match, TRBD1 (6 bases). The length of the CDR3 is 13 residues. Germline V CDR1 and CDR2: MNHEY, SMNVEV (reference sequence). Trimming removed 4 bases from V and 8 bases from J, with 14 bases in between. The CDR3 nucleotides read TGTGCCAGCAGTTATAGAACAGGGTTGGGCTACACCTTC. The encoded protein is CASSYRTGLGYTF.

The chain couples TRBV11-2 to TRBJ2-4; 7 positions agree with TRBD2. Looked up from germline, CDR1 is SGHAT and CDR2 is FQNNGV. CDR3 size: 16 residues. V gave up 5 bases and J gave up 1 base; unmatched junction bases: 8. In DNA, the CDR3 is TGTGCCAGCAGCAAGGGCAGCGGGGTCGCCAAAAACATTCAGTACTTC. As protein: CASSKGSGVAKNIQYF.

With respect to this clone: This likely traces to a read error, being one base from a far larger clone. The same CDR3 also results from other DNA sequences found in this sample. V usage is TRBV5-6 and J usage is TRBJ1-4; D is unclear. The CDR3 spans 14 residues. Germline CDR1 is SGHDT and CDR2 is YYEEEE. The V gene lost 0 bases and the J gene lost 8 bases, with 11 bases spanning the gap. The CDR3 loop is CASSLGGRYEKLFF. CDR3 DNA sequence: TGTGCCAGCAGCTTGGGTGGGAGATACGAAAAACTGTTTTTT.

Of note for this clone: Other DNA sequences in this sample translate to the same CDR3. The chain recombines TRBV5-1 with TRBJ2-5; TRBD1 is a possible D gene (6 bases). The CDR3 is 13 residues long. Germline lookup yields CDR1 SGHRS and CDR2 YFSETQ. Trimming stripped 3 bases from V and 5 bases from J, with 11 bases between. The CDR3 DNA sequence: TGCGCCAGCAGCTCAGGGGACGGGGAGACCCAGTACTTC. This gives the protein CASSSGDGETQYF.

This chain joins TRBV9 and TRBJ2-7, with 12 positions matching TRBD1. V shed 5 bases and J 2 bases; nucleotides not matched to a gene: 11. Germline CDR1 SGDLS, CDR2 YYNGEE. This CDR3 is built from 17 residues. CDR3 DNA: TGTGCCAGCAGTCCTAAAACCGGGACAGGGGGCGCCTACGAGCAGTACTTC. Residues: CASSPKTGTGGAYEQYF.

This chain links TRBV5-6 with TRBJ2-4; D is ambiguous. V was pared by 0 bases and J by 8 bases, with 12 bases between. The CDR3 totals 14 residues. Germline CDR1 reads SGHDT; CDR2 reads YYEEEE. The CDR3 DNA follows: TGTGCCAGCAGCTTGGGAAGGGCATCGGACATTCAGTACTTC. Its protein product is CASSLGRASDIQYF.

The sample holds a few counts of this clone. V usage is TRBV11-2 and J usage is TRBJ1-2, with D possibly being TRBD1 (6 bases). The germline V gene encodes CDR1 SGHAT and CDR2 FQNNGV. The V and J ends lost 5 bases and 11 bases respectively, with 18 bases between them. The CDR3 extends over 13 amino acids. As DNA, the CDR3 is TGTGCCAGCAGCCCTACCCCGGGACACCCATACACCTTC. Translating gives CASSPTPGHPYTF.

V usage is TRBV10-1 and J usage is TRBJ1-1, with no clear D. V was trimmed by 7 bases and J by 5 bases, leaving 11 bases between them. Germline CDR1 WNHNN, CDR2 SYGVQD (reference sequence). The CDR3 covers 12 residues. CDR3 loop: CASTGPNTEAFF. The CDR3 DNA follows: TGCGCCAGCACCGGACCGAATACTGAAGCTTTCTTT.